The clone carrying this T cell receptor (beta chain) appeared a few times. What it binds is not known. This specimen belongs to a study of identical twins. The study, taken as a whole, reports: Twin pairs' shared out-of-frame alpha sequences were enriched in low generation probability.

V dropped 2 bases and J dropped 6; count of bases not matched to a gene: 6. CDR3 size: 14 residues. Germline CDR1 and CDR2: SGHTA and FQGNSA. Template switching added a universal primer site; cDNA carried unique molecular identifiers. MiXCR, applied by TCRdb to the 5' RACE reads, yields one record per CDR3 protein. This table has some 250,000 distinct CDR3 sequences, approximately 11% appearing once. In addition, the sample was reused for a study of yellow fever vaccine responses in identical twins. Per that paper: It has been reported that, in twins, the vaccine T cell response seemed partly convergent and partly personalized.

The receptor was derived from a woman younger than 35 in good health. The rearrangement joins TRBV7-2 to TRBJ2-7; 8 bases match TRBD1. The sample taken for sequencing was memory (CD45RO+) T cells sorted from blood. In DNA, the CDR3 is TGTGCCAGCAGCTTAAGTCAGGGGGCACTCGAGCAGTACTTC. Its translation: CASSLSQGALEQYF.